This T cell receptor beta chain was obtained from a study of cytomegalovirus exposure and HLA in healthy donors. Study at large: Researchers previously reported finding 90 million to 120 million unique TCR beta sequences from around 200 million T cells.

The CDR3 is 15 residues long. Trimming removed 4 bases at V and 1 base at J, with 13 bases between. The germline CDR1 and CDR2 sequences are SGHVS and FQNEAQ. Primers included in the PCR were 60 Vbeta and 13 Jbeta primers. Clones were read by immunoSEQ multiplex PCR, and TCRdb kept only the in-frame ones, dropping some. The top ten hold approximately 2.5% of the sample, which has under 120,000 clones, 74% seen once. The study, taken as a whole, reports: A classifier reportedly called cytomegalovirus status with high sensitivity and specificity. The authors assumed roughly uniform sequencing depth across donors for presence/absence analyses. Exclusion as indistinguishable affected some V segments, including TRBV6-2 and TRBV6-3.

This clone appeared a few times. The antigen is not known. This clonotype originated in a man aged 45-65 years in good health and CMV-seropositive. This sequence joins TRBV7-8 and TRBJ1-1; no clear D gene. The sample comprised PBMCs. The CDR3 sequence: CASSSFGRSNTEAFF. The CDR3 nucleotides are TGTGCCAGCAGCTCATTCGGGAGATCGAACACTGAAGCTTTCTTT. Looking up the rest from reference TRBV7-8 and TRBJ1-1 gives the full variable domain: GAGVSQSPRYKVAKRGQDVALRCDPISGHVSLFWYQQALGQGPEFLTYFQNEAQLDKSGLPSDRFFAERPEGSVSTLKIQRTQQEDSAVYLCASSSFGRSNTEAFFGQGTRLTVV.